These T cell receptor beta chains were read from a single sample in a study of blood T cell repertoires in COVID-19. Sequencing used immunoSEQ multiplex PCR; TCRdb keeps in-frame clones, though not all of them. Of about 150,000 clones listed, under 90% are singletons. The sequenced sample was peripheral blood. All receptors come from a human donor in a cohort sampled during active COVID-19. Each CDR3 is given with its conserved first and last residue. The order of the fields is clone size, V gene, J gene, D gene, CDR3 protein, CDR3 DNA. A D gene is named only where the DNA matches it firmly. The size entry is marked missing in some rows and otherwise reads once, few, many or a size class.

size: once
V: TRBV6-6
J: TRBJ2-2
D: TRBD1
CDR3: CASSYRDRNTGELFF
DNA: TGTGCCAGCAGTTATCGGGACAGGAACACCGGGGAGCTGTTTTTT

size: NA
V: TRBV5-1
J: TRBJ2-3
D: TRBD1
CDR3: CASKLQGPLTDTQYF
DNA: TGCGCCAGCAAATTACAGGGGCCCCTCACAGATACGCAGTATTTT

size: few
V: TRBV2
J: TRBJ2-5
D: NA
CDR3: CASSEALYRGYETQYF
DNA: TGTGCCAGCAGTGAAGCGCTATATCGGGGTTACGAGACCCAGTACTTC

size: NA
V: TRBV24-1
J: TRBJ2-5
D: TRBD2
CDR3: CATEGLDETQYF
DNA: TGTGCCACTGAGGGACTAGACGAGACCCAGTACTTC

size: once
V: TRBV5-1
J: TRBJ1-4
D: TRBD1
CDR3: CASSAGTGEGKLFF
DNA: TGCGCCAGCAGCGCCGGGACAGGGGAAGGAAAACTGTTTTTT

size: NA
V: TRBV20-1
J: TRBJ2-3
D: TRBD1
CDR3: CSASRDRGTDTQYF
DNA: TGCAGTGCTAGTAGGGACAGGGGCACAGATACGCAGTATTTT

size: NA
V: TRBV12-3/TRBV12-4
J: TRBJ2-5
D: NA
CDR3: CASSSGEQETQYF
DNA: TGTGCCAGTTCGTCGGGGGAACAAGAGACCCAGTACTTC

size: NA
V: TRBV10-3
J: TRBJ1-2
D: TRBD1
CDR3: CAISGTGEAYGYTF
DNA: TGTGCCATCAGTGGGACAGGGGAAGCCTATGGCTACACCTTC

size: NA
V: TRBV7-2
J: TRBJ2-3
D: TRBD1
CDR3: CASSLEAPGQGAGDTQYF
DNA: TGTGCCAGCAGCTTAGAGGCCCCGGGACAGGGGGCCGGAGATACGCAGTATTTT

size: once
V: TRBV19
J: TRBJ1-2
D: NA
CDR3: CASRAAAYGGYTF
DNA: TGTGCCAGTAGGGCGGCTGCTTATGGTGGCTACACCTTC

size: NA
V: TRBV7-2
J: TRBJ1-1
D: NA
CDR3: CASSLVGGMNTEAFF
DNA: TGTGCCAGCAGCTTAGTTGGCGGCATGAACACTGAAGCTTTCTTT

size: NA
V: TRBV5-4
J: TRBJ2-6
D: TRBD2
CDR3: CASSLAGNSGANVLTF
DNA: TGTGCCAGCAGCTTAGCGGGAAACTCTGGGGCCAACGTCCTGACTTTC

size: NA
V: TRBV27
J: TRBJ2-2
D: TRBD2
CDR3: CASRKGAGTNTGELFF
DNA: TGTGCCAGCAGGAAGGGAGCGGGGACGAACACCGGGGAGCTGTTTTTT

size: NA
V: TRBV27
J: TRBJ1-1
D: NA
CDR3: CASRASRINKENTEAFF
DNA: TGTGCCAGCAGGGCGAGCAGGATCAATAAAGAGAACACTGAAGCTTTCTTT

size: NA
V: TRBV7-9
J: TRBJ2-5
D: NA
CDR3: CASSLWAMETQYF
DNA: TGTGCCAGCAGCTTATGGGCCATGGAGACCCAGTACTTC

size: NA
V: TRBV24-1
J: TRBJ2-1
D: NA
CDR3: CATSDVGASYNEQFF
DNA: TGTGCCACCAGTGACGTCGGAGCGTCTTACAATGAGCAGTTCTTC

size: NA
V: TRBV5-4
J: TRBJ1-1
D: NA
CDR3: CASSLSRRGGSTEAFF
DNA: TGTGCCAGCAGCTTGAGCCGCCGGGGGGGATCCACTGAAGCTTTCTTT

size: NA
V: TRBV14
J: TRBJ1-1
D: NA
CDR3: CASSQDLSYGEAFF
DNA: TGTGCCAGCAGCCAAGATCTGAGTTACGGGGAAGCTTTCTTT

size: NA
V: TRBV6-5
J: TRBJ2-5
D: NA
CDR3: CASSLTRRGPQETQYF
DNA: TGTGCCAGCAGTTTGACTCGAAGAGGGCCCCAAGAGACCCAGTACTTC

size: few
V: TRBV5-5
J: TRBJ1-1
D: NA
CDR3: CASSPTAYGTEAFF
DNA: TGTGCCAGCAGCCCCACCGCGTACGGCACTGAAGCTTTCTTT

size: NA
V: TRBV19
J: TRBJ1-2
D: TRBD1
CDR3: CASSLQGAANYGYTF
DNA: TGTGCCAGTAGTTTACAGGGGGCAGCTAACTATGGCTACACCTTC

size: few
V: TRBV19
J: TRBJ2-3
D: TRBD1
CDR3: CASSTGTVSTDTQYF
DNA: TGTGCCAGTAGTACCGGGACAGTGAGCACAGATACGCAGTATTTT

size: few
V: TRBV18
J: TRBJ1-2
D: TRBD1
CDR3: CASSPPGTDNYGYTF
DNA: TGTGCCAGCTCACCACCCGGGACAGATAACTATGGCTACACCTTC

size: NA
V: TRBV6-1
J: TRBJ2-7
D: NA
CDR3: CASSGFDRPPSYSYEQYF
DNA: TGTGCCAGCAGTGGTTTCGACAGGCCACCGAGCTACTCCTACGAGCAGTACTTC

size: NA
V: TRBV6-4
J: TRBJ1-6
D: NA
CDR3: CASREFLGSPLHF
DNA: TGTGCCAGCAGGGAGTTTCTAGGTTCACCCCTCCACTTT

size: NA
V: TRBV5-4
J: TRBJ2-3
D: NA
CDR3: CASSRGGSSTDTQYF
DNA: TGTGCCAGCAGCCGAGGTGGGTCCAGCACAGATACGCAGTATTTT